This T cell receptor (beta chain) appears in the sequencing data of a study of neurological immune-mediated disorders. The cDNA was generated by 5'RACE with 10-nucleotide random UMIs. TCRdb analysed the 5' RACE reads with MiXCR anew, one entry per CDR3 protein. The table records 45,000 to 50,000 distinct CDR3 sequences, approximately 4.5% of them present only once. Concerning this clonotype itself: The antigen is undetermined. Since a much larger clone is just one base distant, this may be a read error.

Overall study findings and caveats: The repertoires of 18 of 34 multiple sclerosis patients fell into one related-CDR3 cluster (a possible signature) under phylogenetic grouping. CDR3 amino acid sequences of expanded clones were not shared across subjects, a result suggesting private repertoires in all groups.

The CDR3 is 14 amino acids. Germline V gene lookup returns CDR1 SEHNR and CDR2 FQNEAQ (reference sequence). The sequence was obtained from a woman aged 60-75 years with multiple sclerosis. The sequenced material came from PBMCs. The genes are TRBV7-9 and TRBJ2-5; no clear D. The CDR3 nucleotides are TGTGCCAACAGCTTGTACCTCAACCAAGAGACCCAGTACTTC. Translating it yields CANSLYLNQETQYF. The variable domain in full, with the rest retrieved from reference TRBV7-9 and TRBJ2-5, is DTGVSQNPRHKITKRGQNVTFRCDPISEHNRLYWYRQTLGQGPEFLTYFQNEAQLEKSRLLSDRFSAERPKGSFSTLEIQRTEQGDSAMYLCANSLYLNQETQYFGPGTRLLVL.